Given below is one TCR beta chain in context. The data derive from a study of blood T cell repertoires in COVID-19. Overall study context: The analysed material was cDNA or gDNA that came from T cells, B-cell-depleted T cells, or PBMCs.

Only in-frame clones appear in the TCRdb table, and some are missing; sequencing was by immunoSEQ multiplex PCR. The sample has 99,000 or so clones, around four fifths seen once. This clonotype originated in a man aged 55-75 years with acute or convalescent COVID-19. Sequencing used peripheral blood.

The CDR3 region is CASSYLRGDTEAFF. CDR3 nucleotides: TGTGCCAGCAGTTATTTACGGGGAGACACTGAAGCTTTCTTT. The chain combines TRBV6-6 with TRBJ1-1; D unresolved. The CDR3 contains 14 residues. Germline V CDR1 and CDR2: MNHNY, SVGAGI (reference sequence). Trimming left V 3 bases short and J 3 bases short, with 11 bases between.